The 6 T cell receptor beta chains reported below all come from one sample, sequenced in a study of spatial heterogeneity in lung cancer. TCRdb redid the calling of the 5' RACE reads with MiXCR, one entry per CDR3 protein. The profile covers approximately 11,000 distinct CDR3 sequences, with around 3.7% appearing a single time and under 9% taken by the ten largest. Time point here: sample taken at primary tumor resection. Tumor, nontumor lung or frozen PBMC supplied whole RNA that was sequenced unsorted. Sample: normal lung tissue next to the tumor, taken at surgery. Receptor source: a male donor with early-stage non-small cell lung cancer.

This clonotype was detected ten times or more. The chain employs TRBV4-1 and TRBJ1-5; 9 bases map to TRBD1. Trimming cost V 4 bases and J 1 base; bases outside gene matches: 2. Germline V gives CDR1 MGHRA, CDR2 YSYEKL. The CDR3 runs 15 residues. As DNA, the CDR3 is TGCGCCAGCAGCCCCGGGACAGGGAGCAATCAGCCCCAGCATTTT. It is translated as CASSPGTGSNQPQHF.

This clonotype counts as medium-sized. V and J are TRBV6-1 and TRBJ2-7, with a weak D call TRBD1 (6 bases). V was pared by 4 bases and J by 4 bases, with 14 bases between. Germline V gene lookup returns CDR1 MNHNS and CDR2 SASEGT. CDR3 length: 14 residues. CDR3 region: CASSATGTPYEQYF. For the CDR3, the DNA is TGTGCCAGCAGTGCCACCGGGACACCTTACGAGCAGTACTTC.

In this sample, this clonotype turned up many times. The V call is TRBV6-5, the J call TRBJ1-6; D gene ambiguous. Germline V gives CDR1 MNHEY, CDR2 SVGAGI. Trimming pared 0 bases from V and 0 bases from J, leaving 12 bases between. The CDR3 consists of 18 residues. CDR3 DNA: TGTGCCAGCAGTTACTCGAGGACTCCTGGCTCCTATAATTCACCCCTCCACTTT. Residues: CASSYSRTPGSYNSPLHF.

The sample holds a few counts of this clonotype. V and J are TRBV7-3 and TRBJ2-1; D gene ambiguous. The ends were cut back, 3 bases at V and 7 bases at J, with 10 bases in the middle. The germline CDR1 and CDR2 sequences are SGHTA and FQGTGA. This CDR3 region has 13 residues. Written as DNA, the CDR3 is TGTGCCAGCAGCTTCAGGACCCGGAATGAGCAGTTCTTC. Its protein is CASSFRTRNEQFF.

This clonotype is medium-sized. This chain connects TRBV27 to TRBJ2-3, with no clear D. Germline V lookup: CDR1 MNHEY, CDR2 SMNVEV (reference sequence). This CDR3 spans 14 amino acids. V was clipped by 2 bases and J by 0 bases, with 6 bases between them. The CDR3 DNA follows: TGTGCCAGCAGTTTAAGTGGCAGCACAGATACGCAGTATTTT. Its translation: CASSLSGSTDTQYF.

This clonotype was recorded at least ten times. CDR3 sequence reads: CASSSAKVAGTNEQFF. CDR3 nucleotides: TGTGCCAGCAGCTCGGCTAAGGTAGCGGGAACTAATGAGCAGTTCTTC. The chain has TRBV11-2 and TRBJ2-1; 8 nucleotides line up with TRBD2. This CDR3 comprises 16 residues. The germline V gene has CDR1 SGHAT and CDR2 FQNNGV. V dropped 4 bases and J dropped 7; count of bases not matched to a gene: 12.